This T cell receptor beta chain was obtained from a study of shared clonotypes between healthy human individuals. The V gene lost 4 bases and the J gene lost 0 bases, with 6 bases spanning the gap. This CDR3 region has 13 residues. The germline gives CDR1 MGHRA, CDR2 YSYEKL. Method: immunoSEQ multiplex PCR; TCRdb's copy keeps in-frame clones and lacks some. Of under 2,500,000 clones in the sample, under 97% were seen once. The sample was naive CD4+ T cells sorted from blood. The subset denotes: CD45RA+ positively selected. The TCR comes from a man younger than 30 in good health. The chain uses TRBV4-1 and TRBJ1-2; D is unresolved. The CDR3 DNA reads as TGCGCCAGCAGCCCGGATTCTAACTATGGCTACACCTTC. Residues: CASSPDSNYGYTF.